The 25 T cell receptor beta chains presented below share a single source sample, sequenced in a study of identical twins. One entry per CDR3 protein results from TCRdb running MiXCR on the 5' RACE reads. The sample lists 250,000 or so distinct CDR3 sequences, about 8.9% occurring once. The same sample was also studied in work on yellow fever vaccine responses in identical twins.

Sequencing used CD8+ T cells sorted from blood. The receptors derive from a woman under 30 in good health.

V is TRBV4-3 and J is TRBJ2-2; D is possibly TRBD2 (5 bases). Per the germline V gene, CDR1 is LGHNA and CDR2 is YSLEER. The CDR3 spans 14 residues. Trimming cost V 0 bases and J 13 bases, with 15 bases left between them. CDR3 amino acids: CASSQDRSPTTLFF. CDR3 sequence (DNA): TGCGCCAGCAGCCAAGATCGTTCGCCGACTACGCTGTTTTTT.

This clonotype occurred many times. The CDR3, as DNA: TGTGCCAGCAGCCCGGGACAGTTCTATGGCTACACCTTC. Its translation is CASSPGQFYGYTF. The genes are TRBV7-9 and TRBJ1-2, with 7 bases aligning to TRBD1. CDR1 and CDR2 from the germline V gene are SEHNR and FQNEAQ (reference sequence). V shed 5 bases and J 4 bases; nucleotides not matched to a gene: 4. There are 13 residues in the CDR3. Full variable domain (outside the CDR3, taken from reference TRBV7-9 and TRBJ1-2): DTGVSQNPRHKITKRGQNVTFRCDPISEHNRLYWYRQTLGQGPEFLTYFQNEAQLEKSRLLSDRFSAERPKGSFSTLEIQRTEQGDSAMYLCASSPGQFYGYTFGSGTRLTVV.

Details on this clonotype: Germline is not matched at one junction end, which may reflect a read error. The chain employs TRBV7-7 and TRBJ2-7; 8 nucleotides line up with TRBD2. The CDR3 is made up of 15 amino acids. The germline V gene encodes CDR1 SSHAT and CDR2 FNYEAQ (reference sequence). Here the CDR3 reads CASSLEVGLEGEQYF. The DNA of the CDR3 is TGTGCTAGCAGCTTAGAGGTGGGACTAGAAGGAGAGCAGTACTTC.

The table lists this clonotype with a few counts. This rearrangement joins TRBV5-1 to TRBJ2-5; 7 bases are shared with TRBD2. Germline CDR1 is SGHRS and CDR2 is YFSETQ. The V segment lost 0 bases and the J segment 4 bases; nucleotides outside the gene matches: 6. CDR3 length equals 15 residues. The CDR3 bases are TGCGCCAGCAGCTTGGATCTGGGGAGGGGAGAGACCCAGTACTTC. Translated, it gives CASSLDLGRGETQYF.

This chain connects TRBV10-3 to TRBJ1-1; 7 bases are a match to TRBD1. The V gene end was trimmed by 2 bases and the J gene end by 0 bases; junction bases not matched to a gene: 3. The germline V gene has CDR1 ENHRY and CDR2 SYGVKD. The CDR3 covers 15 residues. The CDR3 region has the DNA TGTGCCATCAGTGAGGGGACAGTCATGAACACTGAAGCTTTCTTT. As protein: CAISEGTVMNTEAFF.

This clonotype was seen a handful of times. The chain combines TRBV29-1 with TRBJ2-1, with D unclear. Germline CDR1 and CDR2: SQVTM and ANQGSEA. The V end lost 6 bases, the J end lost 6 bases, and 6 bases lay between the germline ends. This CDR3 spans 10 amino acids. CDR3 in DNA: TGCAGCGTAGATAGCAATGAGCAGTTCTTC. Protein sequence: CSVDSNEQFF.

The chain couples TRBV27 to TRBJ2-7; D is undetermined. Germline CDR1 is MNHEY and CDR2 is SMNVEV (reference sequence). Deletions cut 6 bases from V and 1 base from J, with 13 bases between. This CDR3 has 14 amino acids. CDR3 in DNA: TGTGCCAGCAGCCCTCTGACAAATTCCTACGAGCAGTACTTC. The encoded protein is CASSPLTNSYEQYF.

This clonotype has at least ten counts. The rearrangement uses TRBV29-1 and TRBJ1-4; D unresolved. Trimming left V 6 bases short and J 3 bases short, with 17 bases between. CDR3 length equals 15 residues. Germline V gene data show CDR1 as SQVTM and CDR2 as ANQGSEA. CDR3 protein: CSVNTDGEPNEKLFF. The DNA for the CDR3 is TGCAGCGTGAACACAGACGGTGAACCTAATGAAAAACTGTTTTTT.

This clonotype was counted at least ten times. The rearrangement links TRBV14 to TRBJ2-7; 8 positions match TRBD1. J gave up 5 bases and V 5 bases, and 2 bases lay outside the gene matches. Germline V gives CDR1 SGHDN, CDR2 FVKESK. CDR3 length: 12 amino acids. In DNA form, the CDR3 reads TGTGCCAGCAGCGACAGGGGTCACGAGCAGTACTTC. This encodes CASSDRGHEQYF.

At least ten counts were recorded for this clonotype. The chain carries TRBV4-1 and TRBJ2-3; D is uncertain. V was shortened by 0 bases and J by 4 bases, with 8 bases between the two germline ends. The germline CDR1 and CDR2 sequences are MGHRA and YSYEKL. This CDR3 has 14 amino acids. CDR3 nucleotides: TGCGCCAGCAGCCAAGATAAGGATTCAGATACGCAGTATTTT. This encodes CASSQDKDSDTQYF.

In its sample, this clonotype was seen many times. This chain connects TRBV7-9 to TRBJ2-4; TRBD1 matches 8 bases. The germline gives CDR1 SEHNR, CDR2 FQNEAQ (reference sequence). V lost 5 bases to trimming and J lost 5 bases; unmatched junction nucleotides: 5. The CDR3 has 14 amino acids. In DNA, the CDR3 is TGTGCCAGCAGCGCAGGGGGCCCGGAAAACATTCAGTACTTC. The encoded protein is CASSAGGPENIQYF.

The chain links TRBV27 to TRBJ2-1; maybe TRBD1 (6 bases). Trimming shortened V by 5 bases and J by 7 bases, and 12 bases separated the two germline ends. CDR3 size: 13 residues. CDR1 MNHEY and CDR2 SMNVEV come from the germline V gene (reference sequence). Here the CDR3 DNA reads TGTGCCAGCAGTCTTAACAGGGCTAATGAGCAGTTCTTC. Its translation: CASSLNRANEQFF.

This clonotype was seen at least ten times. No DNA is shown, since the ends of the CDR3 on it are uncertain; the CDR3 is the one TCRdb lists. V is TRBV4-2 and J is TRBJ2-1; the table's D call of TRBD2 was not tested on the DNA. From germline, CDR1 is LGHNA and CDR2 YNFKEQ. The length of the CDR3 is 19 amino acids, counting both ends. The CDR3 spells CASSQDGTSGEELLFWQFF.

This clonotype was seen ten or more times. V is TRBV6-1 and J is TRBJ2-1, with TRBD2 as a possible D gene (5 bases). Germline-derived CDR1 and CDR2 are MNHNS and SASEGT. Between the trimmed V and J ends, which lost 7 bases and 6 bases, there was a span of 13 bases. The CDR3 sequence is 13 residues long. The CDR3 region has the DNA TGTGCCAGCACTGGCGGGTATGGCAATGAGCAGTTCTTC. Translated: CASTGGYGNEQFF.

This clonotype has just a few counts. The chain recombines TRBV7-9 with TRBJ2-7; D might be TRBD2 (7 bases). Germline V lookup: CDR1 SEHNR, CDR2 FQNEAQ (reference sequence). V lost 1 base to trimming and J lost 3 bases, with 13 bases between them. The CDR3 length is 15 residues. CDR3 region: CASSLVGEGVYEQYF. The CDR3 DNA sequence: TGTGCCAGCAGCTTAGTAGGGGAGGGGGTCTACGAGCAGTACTTC.

This clonotype showed up many times. The rearrangement uses TRBV7-9 and TRBJ2-1; D is possibly TRBD1 or TRBD2 (6 bases each). The length of the CDR3 is 16 residues. V was shortened by 5 bases and J by 5 bases, with 19 bases between the two germline ends. Germline CDR1 is SEHNR and CDR2 is FQNEAQ (reference sequence). The CDR3 DNA sequence: TGTGCCAGCAGCCTGGGGGGTGGACAGCTAAACAATGAGCAGTTCTTC. Its protein is CASSLGGGQLNNEQFF.

In this sample, this clonotype turned up many times. The V gene is TRBV5-1, the J gene TRBJ2-7, with D hard to call. The CDR3 covers 16 residues. Trimming left V 1 base short and J 2 bases short, with 16 bases between. The V gene's germline CDR1 is SGHRS and CDR2 YFSETQ. The CDR3 is CASSLHISSGTYEQYF. The CDR3 DNA is TGCGCCAGCAGCTTGCATATTAGTTCAGGTACCTACGAGCAGTACTTC.

The J gene is TRBJ2-2, the V gene TRBV29-1, with 8 bases aligning to TRBD1. CDR1 and CDR2 from the germline V gene are SQVTM and ANQGSEA. Losses at the gene ends were 6 bases for V and 4 bases for J; bases not matched to a gene: 4. The CDR3 covers 13 residues. CDR3 DNA: TGCAGCGTGGGACAGGCGGGCACCGGGGAGCTGTTTTTT. Translation: CSVGQAGTGELFF.

This chain links TRBV29-1 with TRBJ2-1; 9 bases match TRBD2. The J segment lost 8 bases and the V segment lost 0 bases, leaving 11 bases of the junction unmatched. The CDR3 has 16 residues. Germline V gives CDR1 SQVTM, CDR2 ANQGSEA. Here the CDR3 DNA reads TGCAGCGTTGAAGATGGGCGGAGCGGGAGGTCTTATGAGCAGTTCTTC. This encodes CSVEDGRSGRSYEQFF.

This clonotype was picked up a small number of times. The chain is built from TRBV3-1 and TRBJ1-1; D is unresolved. CDR1 and CDR2 from the germline V gene are LGHDT and YNNKEL (reference sequence). Trimming stripped 1 base from V and 0 bases from J, with 9 bases between. The CDR3 extends over 15 amino acids. The CDR3 region is CASSQVPGMNTEAFF. In DNA form, the CDR3 reads TGTGCCAGCAGCCAAGTTCCGGGCATGAACACTGAAGCTTTCTTT.

Only a few counts were recorded for this clonotype. This chain connects TRBV7-8 to TRBJ2-7; D uncertain. The CDR3 length is 14 residues. The germline V gene has CDR1 SGHVS and CDR2 FQNEAQ. V was pared by 2 bases and J by 0 bases, with 8 bases between. The CDR3 DNA is TGTGCCAGCAGCTTAAAGGACCCCTCCTACGAGCAGTACTTC. Its protein product is CASSLKDPSYEQYF.

J is TRBJ2-7 and V is TRBV18; D unclear. Trimming shortened V by 4 bases and J by 2 bases, and 12 bases separated the two germline ends. CDR1 KGHSH and CDR2 LQKENI come from the germline V gene. The CDR3 covers 14 residues. CDR3 coding DNA: TGTGCCAGCTCACATCAGCAGGATCCCTACGAGCAGTACTTC. It yields the protein CASSHQQDPYEQYF.

V gene TRBV7-9 combines with J gene TRBJ2-1, with TRBD2 identical over 7 bases. Germline assignment: CDR1 SEHNR and CDR2 FQNEAQ (reference sequence). Trimming at V came to 0 bases and at J to 4 bases, leaving 3 bases not matched to a gene. The CDR3 is 15 residues long. The CDR3 is CASSLAAGAYNEQFF. Written as DNA, the CDR3 is TGTGCCAGCAGCTTAGCGGCGGGAGCATACAATGAGCAGTTCTTC.

This chain joins TRBV14 and TRBJ2-1, with TRBD1 identical over 7 bases. The CDR3 has 15 residues. V was pared by 4 bases and J by 3 bases, with 6 bases of the junction left unmatched. CDR1 is SGHDN and CDR2 is FVKESK in the germline V gene. The CDR3 is CASSLIGDSYNEQFF. As DNA, the CDR3 is TGTGCCAGCAGCCTCATCGGGGACAGCTACAATGAGCAGTTCTTC.

Ten or more counts support this clonotype. The chain has TRBV27 and TRBJ2-7; TRBD1 might be the D (6 bases). V gave up 4 bases and J gave up 1 base, with 17 bases separating them. CDR1 MNHEY and CDR2 SMNVEV come from the germline V gene (reference sequence). This CDR3 spans 16 amino acids. The CDR3 sequence is CASSWAQGSGSYEQYF. The DNA for the CDR3 is TGTGCCAGCAGTTGGGCGCAGGGGAGCGGATCCTACGAGCAGTACTTC.